The entry below gives a single T cell receptor beta chain sequence along with its context. Its target is not known. Generated by immunoSEQ multiplex PCR, the TCRdb table keeps only in-frame clones and is missing some. The data show under 1,900,000 clones, 98% seen once. The data stem from a study of shared clonotypes between healthy human individuals. Broader study findings: Generation probabilities were higher for clonotypes shared across all four sorted-subset donors than for unshared ones.

CDR1 and CDR2 (germline): SGHRS, YFSETQ. Germline trimming cut 4 bases from V and 7 bases from J; bases unmatched to any gene: 8. This CDR3 region has 17 residues. The receptor comes from a man aged 30 to 45 in good health. The chain combines TRBV5-1 with TRBJ2-2; 15 bases map to TRBD2. Sample: naive CD4+ T cells sorted from blood. Noted subset: CD45RA+ positively selected. The CDR3 reads CASSPGLAGGFGGELFF. The CDR3 DNA sequence: TGCGCCAGCAGCCCGGGACTAGCGGGAGGTTTCGGCGGGGAGCTGTTTTTT.